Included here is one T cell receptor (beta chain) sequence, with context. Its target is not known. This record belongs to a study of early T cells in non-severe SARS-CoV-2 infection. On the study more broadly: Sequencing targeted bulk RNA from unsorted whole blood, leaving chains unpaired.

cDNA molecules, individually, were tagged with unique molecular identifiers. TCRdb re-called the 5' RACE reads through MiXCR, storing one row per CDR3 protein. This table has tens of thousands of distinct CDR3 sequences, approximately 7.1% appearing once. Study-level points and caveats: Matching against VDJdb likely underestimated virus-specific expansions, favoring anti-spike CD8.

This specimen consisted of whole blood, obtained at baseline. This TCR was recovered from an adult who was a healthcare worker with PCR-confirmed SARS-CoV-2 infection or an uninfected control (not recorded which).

CDR3 in DNA: TGTGCCAGCAGCCCTTCGGGACTACGGTACGTTTACAATGAGCAGTTCTTC. This codes for CASSPSGLRYVYNEQFF. This chain uses TRBV4-2 with TRBJ2-1; 7 bases align to TRBD2. The CDR3 has 17 residues. Germline CDR1 is LGHNA and CDR2 is YNFKEQ. Germline trimming cut 4 bases from V and 4 bases from J; bases unmatched to any gene: 13.